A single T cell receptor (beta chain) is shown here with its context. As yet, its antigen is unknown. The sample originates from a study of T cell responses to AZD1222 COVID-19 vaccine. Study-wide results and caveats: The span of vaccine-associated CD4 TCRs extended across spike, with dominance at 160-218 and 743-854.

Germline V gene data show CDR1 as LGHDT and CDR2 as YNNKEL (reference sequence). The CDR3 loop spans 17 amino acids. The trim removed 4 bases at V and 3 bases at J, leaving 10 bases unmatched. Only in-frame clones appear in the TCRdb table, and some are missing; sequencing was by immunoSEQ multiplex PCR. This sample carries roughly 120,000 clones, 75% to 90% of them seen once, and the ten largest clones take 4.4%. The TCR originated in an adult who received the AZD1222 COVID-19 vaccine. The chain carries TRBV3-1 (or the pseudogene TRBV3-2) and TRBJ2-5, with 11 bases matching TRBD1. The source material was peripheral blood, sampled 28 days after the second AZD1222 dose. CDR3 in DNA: TGTGCCAGCAGCCCTCCAAGTTGGGACAGGGGGGAAGAGACCCAGTACTTC. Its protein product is CASSPPSWDRGEETQYF.